The TCR beta chain under discussion was sequenced for a study of CXCR3-negative and CXCR3-positive naive CD8 T cells. Findings of the study overall: The TRB CDR3s that CXCR3-positive naive cells carried were more hydrophobic than those of CXCR3-negative naive cells.

Through 5' RACE with UMI labels, the TRB cDNA libraries were prepared. No DNA is given; TCRdb re-called the 5' RACE reads and lists each CDR3 protein once. The sample features 110,000 or so distinct CDR3 sequences, with about 0.35% in its top ten. Turning to this clonotype: Its antigen is not known.

The CDR3 runs to 12 residues. CDR1 is MDHEN, CDR2 SYDVKM, per germline. Sequencing input: naive CXCR3+ CD8+ T cells from blood. The subset is: CD45RO-CCR7+CD27+CD95- naive CD8+ T cells expressing CXCR3 (TNR3+). This TCR was sampled from a human donor in good health. Some clones in this sample may be carry-over from other donors' samples. The chain carries TRBV28 and TRBJ2-3. The CDR3 loop reads CASSLDTDTQYF.